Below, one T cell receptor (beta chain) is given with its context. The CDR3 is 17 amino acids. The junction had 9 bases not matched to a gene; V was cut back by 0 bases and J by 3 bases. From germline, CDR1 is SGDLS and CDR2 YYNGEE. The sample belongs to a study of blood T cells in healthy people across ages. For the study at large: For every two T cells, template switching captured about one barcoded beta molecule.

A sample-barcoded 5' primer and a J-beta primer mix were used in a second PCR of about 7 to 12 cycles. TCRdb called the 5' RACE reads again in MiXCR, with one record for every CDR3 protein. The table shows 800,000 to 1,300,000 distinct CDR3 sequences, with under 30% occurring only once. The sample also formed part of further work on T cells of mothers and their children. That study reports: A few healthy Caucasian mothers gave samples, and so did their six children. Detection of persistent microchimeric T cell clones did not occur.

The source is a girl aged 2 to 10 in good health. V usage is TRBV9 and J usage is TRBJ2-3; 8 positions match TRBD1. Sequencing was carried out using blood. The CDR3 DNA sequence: TGTGCCAGCAGCGTAGTGCACCGGACAGGGTTAACAGATACGCAGTATTTT. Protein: CASSVVHRTGLTDTQYF.